These 5 T cell receptor beta chains were sequenced from one sample in a study of blood T cell repertoires in COVID-19. The table came from immunoSEQ multiplex PCR; TCRdb's copy has only in-frame clones and leaves some out. The profile shows about 59,000 clones, roughly four fifths of them singletons. Sequencing was performed on peripheral blood. These TCRs come from a human donor in a cohort sampled during active COVID-19.

The J gene is TRBJ1-2, the V gene TRBV7-8, with TRBD1 as a possible D gene (5 bases). The CDR3 spans 13 residues. Germline V gene lookup returns CDR1 SGHVS and CDR2 FQNEAQ. V was cut by 8 bases and J by 4 bases, with 14 bases left in between. The CDR3 DNA sequence: TGTGCCAGCTCCATGGACATGAGCTATGGCTACACCTTC. Protein product: CASSMDMSYGYTF.

This clone was detected a few times. The V gene is TRBV7-9, the J gene TRBJ2-1, with 7 bases identical to TRBD2. Losses at the gene ends were 1 base for V and 5 bases for J; bases not matched to a gene: 5. CDR3 length equals 15 residues. CDR1 SEHNR and CDR2 FQNEAQ come from the germline V gene (reference sequence). CDR3 sequence: CASSLVGGWNNEQFF. DNA for the CDR3: TGTGCCAGCAGCTTAGTGGGAGGGTGGAACAATGAGCAGTTCTTC.

The J gene is TRBJ2-5, the V gene TRBV3-1 (or the pseudogene TRBV3-2); D call uncertain. The V gene's germline CDR1 is LGHDT and CDR2 YNNKEL (reference sequence). This CDR3 contains 13 residues. Trimming shortened V by 1 base and J by 7 bases, and 10 bases separated the two germline ends. CDR3 sequence: CASSQAGPGTQYF. Written as DNA, the CDR3 is TGTGCCAGCAGCCAAGCGGGTCCGGGGACCCAGTACTTC.

V is TRBV3-1 (or the pseudogene TRBV3-2) and J is TRBJ1-2; 8 positions agree with TRBD1. In germline, CDR1 is LGHDT, CDR2 YNNKEL (reference sequence). The V and J ends lost 3 bases and 1 base, in that order; junction bases with no gene match: 4. The CDR3 loop spans 15 amino acids. The CDR3 nucleotides are TGTGCCAGCAGCCAGGTGGACAGGGTTAACTATGGCTACACCTTC. Amino acids: CASSQVDRVNYGYTF.

The table lists this clone with a few counts. The V and J genes are TRBV21-1 and TRBJ2-7; the table's TRBD1 call for D was not verified on the DNA. TRBV21-1 counts as a pseudogene. The CDR3 is made up of 16 amino acids. CDR3 nucleotides: TGTGCCAGCAGCAAAGGAGCCCGGGACAGGGTCGACGAGCAGTACTTC. This encodes CASSKGARDRVDEQYF.